Below are 31 T cell receptor beta chains sequenced from a single sample in a study of response to subunit inactivated influenza vaccine. TCRdb recomputed calls from the RT-PCR reads with MiXCR, one row per CDR3 protein. Here the sample spans around 520,000 distinct CDR3 sequences, around 25% being singletons. The material was CD4+ T cells sorted from PBMCs, obtained less than 6 days after vaccination. The receptor source for this set is a man aged 45-65 years who received an inactivated influenza vaccine.

The rearrangement joins TRBV20-1 to TRBJ2-1, with 13 bases lining up with TRBD2. V was pared by 5 bases and J by 8 bases, with 6 bases of the junction left unmatched. Germline CDR1 reads DFQATT; CDR2 reads SNEGSKA (reference sequence). This CDR3 is 14 amino acids long. The CDR3 loop is CSASTSGRAYEQFF. The CDR3, as DNA: TGCAGTGCTTCAACTAGCGGGAGGGCCTATGAGCAGTTCTTC.

This sequence joins TRBV20-1 and TRBJ2-5; 7 nucleotides agree with TRBD2. V trimming: 3 bases; J trimming: 2 bases; junction bases outside the gene matches: 6. This CDR3 has 14 residues. From germline, CDR1 is DFQATT and CDR2 SNEGSKA (reference sequence). CDR3 coding DNA: TGCAGTGCTAGCGGGCTAGCGGTACAAGAGACCCAGTACTTC. This translates into CSASGLAVQETQYF.

The rearrangement joins TRBV6-1 to TRBJ1-1; 9 bases fit TRBD1. The V gene's germline CDR1 is MNHNS and CDR2 SASEGT. V was pared by 5 bases and J by 4 bases, with 5 bases of the junction left unmatched. The CDR3 is 14 amino acids. CDR3 DNA: TGTGCCAGCAGTCTCGGGACAGGGAGCACTGAAGCTTTCTTT. Its protein is CASSLGTGSTEAFF.

The chain couples TRBV20-1 to TRBJ2-3; perhaps TRBD2 as D (5 bases). Trimming pared 5 bases from V and 0 bases from J, leaving 15 bases between. Germline values: CDR1 DFQATT, CDR2 SNEGSKA (reference sequence). This CDR3 comprises 15 residues. The DNA of the CDR3 is TGCAGTGCTGGACCTAGCAGATCTAGCACAGATACGCAGTATTTT. It yields the protein CSAGPSRSSTDTQYF.

CDR3: CSGTGLAGVGDTQYF. DNA for the CDR3: TGCAGCGGGACGGGACTAGCGGGAGTCGGTGATACGCAGTATTTT. The genes are TRBV29-1 and TRBJ2-3; 14 positions match TRBD2. The CDR3 spans 15 residues. V dropped 7 bases and J dropped 6; count of bases not matched to a gene: 9. CDR1 and CDR2 from the germline V gene are SQVTM and ANQGSEA.

This clonotype was observed a few times. CDR3 DNA: TGCAGCGTTCGAATCACCACCGGGGAGCTGTTTTTT. It specifies CSVRITTGELFF. The J gene is TRBJ2-2, the V gene TRBV29-1; D call uncertain. This CDR3 spans 12 amino acids. Germline loops: CDR1 SQVTM, CDR2 ANQGSEA. Trimming shortened V by 5 bases and J by 4 bases, and 8 bases separated the two germline ends.

The chain combines TRBV7-9 with TRBJ1-5; D is uncertain. Germline CDR1 and CDR2: SEHNR and FQNEAQ (reference sequence). Between the trimmed V and J ends, which lost 3 bases and 9 bases, there was a span of 12 bases. The CDR3 length is 13 residues. Here the CDR3 reads CASSFDGSWPQHF. CDR3 DNA: TGTGCCAGCAGCTTCGACGGGAGTTGGCCCCAGCATTTT.

This clonotype showed up just a few times. This chain connects TRBV20-1 to TRBJ1-1; D call uncertain. CDR1 and CDR2 (germline): DFQATT, SNEGSKA (reference sequence). This CDR3 region has 10 residues. The V end lost 3 bases, the J end lost 7 bases, and 6 bases lay between the germline ends. The CDR3 coding sequence is TGCAGTGCTAGTTTGATTGAAGCTTTCTTT. Amino acids: CSASLIEAFF.

On this clonotype: A clone one base away is much larger, so this may be a read error. The J gene is TRBJ1-5, the V gene TRBV2; 7 bases match TRBD1. Trimming cost V 6 bases and J 4 bases; bases outside gene matches: 6. This CDR3 has 14 amino acids. Per the germline V gene, CDR1 is SNHLY and CDR2 is FYNNEI. This chain's CDR3 is CASSQTGRNQPQHF. CDR3 sequence (DNA): TGTGCCAGCAGCCAGACAGGGAGGAATCAGCCCCAGCATTTT.

This clonotype came up a few times. Written as DNA, the CDR3 is TGCAGCGTTATCGGGGCGGGGGGCTACGAGCAGTACTTC. It is translated as CSVIGAGGYEQYF. The chain recombines TRBV29-1 with TRBJ2-7, with 8 nucleotides matching TRBD2. Germline loops: CDR1 SQVTM, CDR2 ANQGSEA. This CDR3 has 13 amino acids. Unmatched junction bases numbered 6, after V lost 5 bases and J lost 3 bases.

This clonotype was picked up a small number of times. This chain connects TRBV4-2 to TRBJ2-7; 7 bases align to TRBD1. V was clipped by 4 bases and J by 2 bases; unmatched bases: 5. CDR3 length: 14 amino acids. The germline V gene has CDR1 LGHNA and CDR2 YNFKEQ. CDR3 nucleotide sequence: TGTGCCAGCAGCCGCCGGGGACAGACCTACGAGCAGTACTTC. It is translated as CASSRRGQTYEQYF.

This clonotype was detected only a few times. The chain recombines TRBV7-8 with TRBJ2-7; D is undetermined. Trimming removed 2 bases at V and 7 bases at J, with 12 bases between. There are 13 residues in the CDR3. The germline V gene encodes CDR1 SGHVS and CDR2 FQNEAQ. The CDR3 reads CASSLMPGREQYF. As DNA, the CDR3 is TGTGCCAGCAGCTTAATGCCGGGCCGGGAGCAGTACTTC.

This clonotype was counted ten times or more. The DNA for the CDR3 is TGTGCCAGCAGCCATTACGCGACGGTCAGAGGAGAAAAACTGTTTTTT. Translated, it gives CASSHYATVRGEKLFF. The chain is built from TRBV11-3 and TRBJ1-4; D unclear. Trimming took 5 bases from V and 8 from J, leaving 21 bases between them. Germline V gene sequence: CDR1 SGHNT, CDR2 YENEEA. The CDR3 is 16 residues long.

This chain uses TRBV6-2 or TRBV6-3 with TRBJ2-1; D remains ambiguous. V was pared by 0 bases and J by 8 bases, with 5 bases between. CDR1 is MNHEY and CDR2 is SVGEGT in the germline V gene. The CDR3 is 12 residues long. CDR3 loop: CASSYSWHEQFF. The CDR3 region has the DNA TGTGCCAGCAGTTACTCGTGGCATGAGCAGTTCTTC.

This chain links TRBV28 with TRBJ2-7, with 8 bases that match TRBD2. The germline gives CDR1 MDHEN, CDR2 SYDVKM. The V and J ends lost 6 bases and 1 base, in that order; junction bases with no gene match: 5. This CDR3 spans 14 amino acids. The CDR3 region is CASSHGTRSYEQYF. For the CDR3, the DNA is TGTGCCAGCAGCCATGGGACTAGATCCTACGAGCAGTACTTC.

Concerning this clonotype itself: One end of the junction varies from germline; a read error may be responsible. The genes are TRBV6-2 or TRBV6-3 and TRBJ2-7, with D unresolved. There are 13 residues in the CDR3. Germline-derived CDR1 and CDR2 are MNHEY and SVGEGT. CDR3 amino acids: CASSPRTEHRQCF. CDR3 coding DNA: TGTGCCAGCAGTCCCCGGACGGAGCACCGGCAGTGCTTC.

This clonotype was picked up a small number of times. The V and J genes are TRBV9 and TRBJ2-5; 13 nucleotides match TRBD2. V dropped 0 bases and J dropped 1; count of bases not matched to a gene: 6. The CDR3 consists of 18 residues. Looked up from germline, CDR1 is SGDLS and CDR2 is YYNGEE. In nucleotides, the CDR3 is TGTGCCAGCAGCGTAGGACTAGCGGGGGGCCTTATCCAAGAGACCCAGTACTTC. It yields the protein CASSVGLAGGLIQETQYF. Full variable domain (missing parts from reference TRBV9 and TRBJ2-5): DSGVTQTPKHLITATGQRVTLRCSPRSGDLSVYWYQQSLDQGLQFLIQYYNGEERAKGNILERFSAQQFPDLHSELNLSSLELGDSALYFCASSVGLAGGLIQETQYFGPGTRLLVL.

The rearrangement uses TRBV11-2 and TRBJ2-2; 12 nucleotides line up with TRBD2. J gave up 4 bases and V 1 base, and 7 bases lay outside the gene matches. Germline assignment: CDR1 SGHAT and CDR2 FQNNGV. The CDR3 runs 18 residues. CDR3 protein: CASSLVGTSGGPTGELFF. In DNA, the CDR3 is TGTGCCAGCAGCTTAGTTGGCACTAGCGGGGGGCCCACCGGGGAGCTGTTTTTT.

This chain links TRBV18 with TRBJ2-3, with D unresolved. There are 19 residues in the CDR3. V was shortened by 3 bases and J by 0 bases, with 22 bases between the two germline ends. The germline V gene encodes CDR1 KGHSH and CDR2 LQKENI. The CDR3, as DNA: TGTGCCAGCTCACCTATATTCCAGGCAGCCCGTCTAAGCACAGATACGCAGTATTTT. It yields the protein CASSPIFQAARLSTDTQYF.

The rearrangement joins TRBV5-1 to TRBJ2-7; D not resolved. The V gene lost 0 bases and the J gene lost 2 bases, with 9 bases spanning the gap. CDR1 and CDR2 (germline): SGHRS, YFSETQ. The CDR3 spans 14 residues. The CDR3 nucleotides read TGCGCCAGCAGCTTGGCCGCTAGAACCTACGAGCAGTACTTC. Amino acids: CASSLAARTYEQYF.

The CDR3 protein is CATSRESAFSGNTIYF. The CDR3 DNA reads TGTGCCACCAGCAGAGAATCGGCTTTCTCTGGAAACACCATATATTTT. This rearrangement joins TRBV15 to TRBJ1-3, with D unclear. The V gene lost 0 bases and the J gene lost 0 bases, with 9 bases spanning the gap. Germline V gene data show CDR1 as LNHNV and CDR2 as YYDKDF (reference sequence). The CDR3 is 16 residues long.

In this sample, this clonotype turned up a few times. V usage is TRBV7-9 and J usage is TRBJ2-3; unclear D gene. CDR1 SEHNR and CDR2 FQNEAQ come from the germline V gene (reference sequence). Trimming took 4 bases from V and 4 from J, leaving 9 bases between them. CDR3 length equals 13 residues. The CDR3 DNA follows: TGTGCCAGCAGCTCCATCTCGGCAGATACGCAGTATTTT. Translating it yields CASSSISADTQYF.

This clonotype has only a few counts. The chain joins TRBV10-1 to TRBJ2-7; 15 bases line up with TRBD2. The germline V gene has CDR1 WNHNN and CDR2 SYGVQD (reference sequence). The V and J ends lost 3 bases and 2 bases, in that order; junction bases with no gene match: 8. The CDR3 length is 18 residues. This CDR3 reads CASSDRGLAGGPTYEQYF. The DNA of the CDR3 is TGCGCCAGCAGTGACCGCGGACTAGCGGGGGGGCCCACCTACGAGCAGTACTTC.

The CDR3 DNA follows: TGTGCCAGCAGCCTTACTAGCGGGAGGGTTGAGGAGCAGTTCTTC. Protein sequence: CASSLTSGRVEEQFF. The rearrangement links TRBV7-2 to TRBJ2-1; 13 nucleotides agree with TRBD2. The junction had 8 bases not matched to a gene; V was cut back by 5 bases and J by 10 bases. Germline loops: CDR1 SGHTA, CDR2 FQGNSA. This CDR3 comprises 15 residues.

This clonotype was found a few times. The chain has TRBV7-6 and TRBJ2-1; 11 positions agree with TRBD2. J gave up 7 bases and V 6 bases, and 8 bases lay outside the gene matches. Germline loops: CDR1 SGHVS, CDR2 FNYEAQ. CDR3 length: 15 residues. DNA for the CDR3: TGTGCCAGCAGACCCTTTAGCGGGAGGGGAAATGAGCAGTTCTTC. This gives the protein CASRPFSGRGNEQFF.

In the case of this clonotype: A clone one base away is much larger, so this may be a read error. V usage is TRBV3-1 and J usage is TRBJ2-1, with no clear D. The length of the CDR3 is 11 residues. CDR1 is LGHDT and CDR2 is YNNKEL in the germline V gene (reference sequence). V dropped 1 base and J dropped 9 bases, with 4 bases sitting between them. As DNA, the CDR3 is TGTGCCAGCAGCCAAGTAAGTGAGCAGTTCTTC. It encodes CASSQVSEQFF.

This chain connects TRBV29-1 to TRBJ2-1; 9 nucleotides align to TRBD2. There are 12 residues in the CDR3. With 7 bases clipped from V and 6 bases from J, the junction kept 4 bases outside the gene matches. From germline, CDR1 is SQVTM and CDR2 ANQGSEA. This chain's CDR3 is CSASLAGNEQFF. DNA of the CDR3: TGCAGCGCCTCACTAGCGGGCAATGAGCAGTTCTTC.

This clonotype has ten or more counts. This chain uses TRBV6-2 or TRBV6-3 with TRBJ1-2; 9 bases align to TRBD1. Germline CDR1 is MNHEY and CDR2 is SVGEGT. This CDR3 has 12 amino acids. Unmatched junction bases numbered 4, after V lost 6 bases and J lost 8 bases. CDR3 region: CASSPGQGGYTF. The CDR3 nucleotides are TGTGCCAGCAGCCCGGGACAGGGCGGCTACACCTTC.

V and J are TRBV29-1 and TRBJ2-1; D is perhaps TRBD1 (5 bases). The CDR3 loop spans 14 amino acids. CDR1 and CDR2 (germline): SQVTM, ANQGSEA. Trimming cost V 4 bases and J 0 bases, with 10 bases left between them. For the CDR3, the DNA is TGCAGCGTTGGACAGTGGGGCTCCTACAATGAGCAGTTCTTC. This encodes CSVGQWGSYNEQFF.

In this sample, this clonotype turned up a few times. The J gene is TRBJ2-1, the V gene TRBV20-1; TRBD2 agrees at 9 bases. The CDR3 is made up of 14 amino acids. With 5 bases clipped from V and 0 bases from J, the junction kept 2 bases outside the gene matches. The germline CDR1 and CDR2 sequences are DFQATT and SNEGSKA (reference sequence). CDR3 amino acids: CSAAGGLSYNEQFF. Here the CDR3 DNA reads TGCAGTGCTGCGGGGGGGCTCTCCTACAATGAGCAGTTCTTC.

The rearrangement links TRBV20-1 to TRBJ2-3; 9 positions agree with TRBD2. This CDR3 comprises 19 residues. Trimming cost V 0 bases and J 4 bases; bases outside gene matches: 17. Germline CDR1 and CDR2: DFQATT and SNEGSKA (reference sequence). This CDR3 is CSARDPTRGASGKADTQYF. For the CDR3, the DNA is TGCAGTGCTAGAGATCCCACCAGGGGCGCTAGCGGGAAGGCAGATACGCAGTATTTT.